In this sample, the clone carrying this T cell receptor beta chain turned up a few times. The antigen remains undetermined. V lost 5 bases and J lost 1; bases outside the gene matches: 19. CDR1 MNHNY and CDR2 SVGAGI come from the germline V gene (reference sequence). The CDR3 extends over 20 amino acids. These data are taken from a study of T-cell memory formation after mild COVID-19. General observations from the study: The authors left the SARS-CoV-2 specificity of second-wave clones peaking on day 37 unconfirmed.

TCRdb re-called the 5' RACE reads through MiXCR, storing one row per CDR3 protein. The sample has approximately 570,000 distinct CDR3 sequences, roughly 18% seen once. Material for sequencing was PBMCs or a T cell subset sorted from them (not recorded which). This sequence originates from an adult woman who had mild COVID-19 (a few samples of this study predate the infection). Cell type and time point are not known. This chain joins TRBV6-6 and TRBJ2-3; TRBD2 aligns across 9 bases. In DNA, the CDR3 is TGTGCCAGCAGTGGACCCGGGGGGCTTAGCGGGAGTAAAGGCACAGATACGCAGTATTTT. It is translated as CASSGPGGLSGSKGTDTQYF.